The 2 T cell receptor beta chains in this list originate from one sample, sequenced in a study of cytomegalovirus exposure and HLA in healthy donors. PCR employed 60 Vbeta and 13 Jbeta primers. The assay was immunoSEQ multiplex PCR, and TCRdb's table has in-frame clones only and misses some. The sample holds roughly 100,000 clones, roughly 73% seen once. The sample was PBMCs. These TCRs come from a woman aged 40 to 50 in good health and CMV-seropositive.

This sequence joins TRBV4-2 and TRBJ2-3, with TRBD2 matching 7 bases. Germline loops: CDR1 LGHNA, CDR2 YNFKEQ. The CDR3 spans 14 residues. With V trimmed by 3 bases and J by 0 bases, 0 bases remained unmatched. CDR3: CASSQGGSTDTQYF. CDR3 nucleotides: TGTGCCAGCAGCCAGGGGGGGAGCACAGATACGCAGTATTTT.

CDR3 DNA sequence: TGTGCCAGCAGCTCTGCCAGCTACGAGCAGTACTTC. Encoded protein: CASSSASYEQYF. The chain carries TRBV5-5 and TRBJ2-7; D not certain. This CDR3 is 12 amino acids long. The V gene's germline CDR1 is SGHKS and CDR2 YYEKEE (reference sequence). Deletions cut 3 bases from V and 3 bases from J, with 7 bases between.